This T cell receptor beta chain was retrieved from a study of blood T cell repertoires in COVID-19. Germline V gene sequence: CDR1 SGHDN, CDR2 FVKESK. V shed 3 bases and J shed 5 bases, with 13 bases lying between them. CDR3 length equals 14 residues. Profiling relied on immunoSEQ multiplex PCR, and the TCRdb table lists in-frame clones only, not all of them. The top ten clones hold 0.76% of a sample with 150,000 to 200,000 clones, 94% of them seen once. The rearrangement joins TRBV14 to TRBJ1-1; D may be TRBD1 (6 bases). The TCR comes from a man younger than 45 with COVID-19, enrolled during active disease. Sample: peripheral blood. The CDR3 DNA reads TGTGCCAGCAGCCAGGGGGCTTTGGGAACTGAAGCTTTCTTT. Protein sequence: CASSQGALGTEAFF.